Sequencing of this T cell receptor beta chain was carried out in a study of T cell responses to AZD1222 COVID-19 vaccine. On the study more broadly: Second doses that came at about 4 or about 12 weeks were put together. General study results and limits: Spike-specific TCR breadth and depth were elevated following two AZD1222 doses.

In the case of this clone: The antigen is not known.

The protocol was immunoSEQ multiplex PCR, while the TCRdb copy is restricted to in-frame clones and leaves out a portion. The sample gives 100,000 to 150,000 clones, over 75% of which show up once; 7.6% is in the top ten. In germline, CDR1 is MDHEN, CDR2 SYDVKM. The CDR3 sequence is 10 residues long. The V end lost 10 bases, the J end lost 7 bases, and 11 bases lay between the germline ends. This chain joins TRBV28 and TRBJ2-7, with D perhaps TRBD1 (5 bases). Source: peripheral blood, taken on day 0 of AZD1222 vaccination. The sequence came from an adult in good health. CDR3 nucleotides: TGTGCCACCCGGACAAAGGAGCAGTACTTC. Encoded protein: CATRTKEQYF.